The sequence of this T cell receptor (beta chain) was determined in a study of blood T cell repertoires in COVID-19. This CDR3 is built from 13 residues. Germline assignment: CDR1 SGHTA and CDR2 FQGNSA. Deletions cut 7 bases from V and 5 bases from J, with 15 bases between. Assay: immunoSEQ multiplex PCR; the TCRdb copy retains only in-frame clones and omits some. The repertoire has approximately 490,000 clones, roughly 87% of them found once; the top ten carry about 0.7%. This clone was counted once. The receptor was derived from a woman younger than 30 who had recovered from COVID-19. The sequencing sample was made of PBMCs or T cells enriched from blood (not recorded which). This sequence joins TRBV7-2 and TRBJ2-7, with D hard to call. The CDR3 DNA reads as TGTGCCAGCAACCCCACCCCTCCAGACGAGCAGTACTTC. It codes for CASNPTPPDEQYF. Supplemented by reference TRBV7-2 and TRBJ2-7, the full variable domain reads GAGVSQSPSNKVTEKGKDVELRCDPISGHTALYWYRQSLGQGLEFLIYFQGNSAPDKSGLPSDRFSAERTGGSVSTLTIQRTQQEDSAVYLCASNPTPPDEQYFGPGTRLTVT.